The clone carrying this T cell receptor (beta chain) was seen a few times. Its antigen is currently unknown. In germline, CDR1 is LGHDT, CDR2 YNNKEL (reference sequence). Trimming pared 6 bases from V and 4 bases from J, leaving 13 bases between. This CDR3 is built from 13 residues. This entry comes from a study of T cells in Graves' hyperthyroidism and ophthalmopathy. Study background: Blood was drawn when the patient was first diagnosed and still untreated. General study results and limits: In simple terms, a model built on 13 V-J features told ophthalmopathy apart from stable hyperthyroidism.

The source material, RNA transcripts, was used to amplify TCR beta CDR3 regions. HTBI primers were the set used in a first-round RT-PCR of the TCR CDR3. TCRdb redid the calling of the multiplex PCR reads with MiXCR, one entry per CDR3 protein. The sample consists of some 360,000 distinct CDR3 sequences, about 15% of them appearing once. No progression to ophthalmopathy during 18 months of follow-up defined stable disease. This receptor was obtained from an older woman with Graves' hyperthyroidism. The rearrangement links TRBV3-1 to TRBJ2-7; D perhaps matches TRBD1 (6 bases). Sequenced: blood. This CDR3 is CASSTWGQYEQYF. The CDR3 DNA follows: TGTGCCAGCAGTACGTGGGGGCAATACGAGCAGTACTTC.